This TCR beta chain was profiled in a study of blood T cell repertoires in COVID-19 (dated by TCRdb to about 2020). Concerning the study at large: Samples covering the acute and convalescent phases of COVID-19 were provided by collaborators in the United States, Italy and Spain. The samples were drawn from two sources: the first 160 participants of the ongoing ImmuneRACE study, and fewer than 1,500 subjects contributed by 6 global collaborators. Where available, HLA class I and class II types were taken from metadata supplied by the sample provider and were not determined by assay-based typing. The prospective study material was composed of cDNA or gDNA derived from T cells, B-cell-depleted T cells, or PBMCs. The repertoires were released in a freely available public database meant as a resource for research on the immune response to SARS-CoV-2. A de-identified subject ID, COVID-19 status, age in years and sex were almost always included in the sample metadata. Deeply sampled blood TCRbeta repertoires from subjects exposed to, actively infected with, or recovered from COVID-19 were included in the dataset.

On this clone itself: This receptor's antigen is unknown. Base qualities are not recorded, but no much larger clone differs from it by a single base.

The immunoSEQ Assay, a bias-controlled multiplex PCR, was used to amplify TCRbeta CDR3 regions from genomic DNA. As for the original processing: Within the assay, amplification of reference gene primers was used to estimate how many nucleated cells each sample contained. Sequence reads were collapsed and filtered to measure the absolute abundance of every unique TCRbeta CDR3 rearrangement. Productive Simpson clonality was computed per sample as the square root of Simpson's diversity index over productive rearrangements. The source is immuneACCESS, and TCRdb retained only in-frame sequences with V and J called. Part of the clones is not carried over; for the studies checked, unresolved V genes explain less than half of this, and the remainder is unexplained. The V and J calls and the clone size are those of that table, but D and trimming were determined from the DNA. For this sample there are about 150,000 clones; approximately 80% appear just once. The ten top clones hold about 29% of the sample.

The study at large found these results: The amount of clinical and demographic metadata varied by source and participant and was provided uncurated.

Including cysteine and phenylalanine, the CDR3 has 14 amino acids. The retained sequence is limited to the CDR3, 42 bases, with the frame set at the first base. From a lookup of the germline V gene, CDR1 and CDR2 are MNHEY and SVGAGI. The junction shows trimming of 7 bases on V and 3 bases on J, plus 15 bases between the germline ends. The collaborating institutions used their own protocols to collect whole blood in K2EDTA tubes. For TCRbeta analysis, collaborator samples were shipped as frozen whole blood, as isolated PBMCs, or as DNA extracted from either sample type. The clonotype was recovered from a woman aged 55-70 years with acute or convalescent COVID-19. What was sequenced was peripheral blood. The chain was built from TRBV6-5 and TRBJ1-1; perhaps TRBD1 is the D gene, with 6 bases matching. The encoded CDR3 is CASTSTGWDTEAFF. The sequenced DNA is TGTGCCAGCACTTCCACAGGGTGGGACACTGAAGCTTTCTTT.